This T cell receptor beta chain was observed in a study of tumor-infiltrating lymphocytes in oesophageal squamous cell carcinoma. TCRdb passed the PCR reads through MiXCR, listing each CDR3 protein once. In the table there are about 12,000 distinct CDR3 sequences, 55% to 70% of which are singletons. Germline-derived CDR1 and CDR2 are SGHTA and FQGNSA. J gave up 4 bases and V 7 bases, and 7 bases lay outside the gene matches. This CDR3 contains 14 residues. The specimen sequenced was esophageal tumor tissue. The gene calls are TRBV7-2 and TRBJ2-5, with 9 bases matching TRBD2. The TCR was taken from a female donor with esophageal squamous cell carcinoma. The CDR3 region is CASMLNSGRETQYF. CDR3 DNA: TGTGCCAGCATGCTTAATAGCGGGAGAGAGACCCAGTACTTC.